This TCR beta chain appears in the sequencing data of a study of T cells in Graves' hyperthyroidism and ophthalmopathy. Study-wide results and caveats: Ophthalmopathy and stable hyperthyroidism were separated by a 13 V-J model. Most clonotypes expanded in the thyroid (above 0.001) were also present in blood. The model foresaw ophthalmopathy a median roughly 6.5 months prior to onset.

Comments on this clonotype: Its target is not known.

Regions amplified from RNA transcripts were the TCR beta CDR3 regions. The HTBI primer set drove a first-round RT-PCR of the TCR CDR3. TCRdb itself ran the multiplex PCR reads through MiXCR, one entry per CDR3 protein. The data show about 500,000 distinct CDR3 sequences, roughly 15% seen once. V lost 4 bases to trimming and J lost 4 bases, with 11 bases between them. The CDR3 is 13 amino acids. Germline V CDR1 and CDR2: DFQATT, SNEGSKA (reference sequence). This receptor was taken from a woman in her twenties or thirties with Graves' ophthalmopathy. V is TRBV20-1 and J is TRBJ1-3; a weak D match, TRBD1 (5 bases). Sequencing input: blood. The CDR3, as DNA: TGCAGTGCTAATGGGGGAGGAGGAAACACCATATATTTT. It translates to CSANGGGGNTIYF.